These 13 T cell receptor beta chains were all obtained from the same sample, sequenced in a study of T-cell reconstitution after alpha-beta-depleted transplantation in children. Unique molecular identifiers were incorporated during preparation of the TCRbeta library. MiXCR, run by TCRdb on the PCR reads, gives a single entry per CDR3 protein. The sample has fewer than 500,000 distinct CDR3 sequences; roughly 43% are singletons. The specimen was PBMCs, collected before TCRalphabeta/CD19-depleted stem cell transplant. Source of these receptors: a girl aged 2-15 years with aplastic anemia, due to receive a stem cell transplant.

This clonotype was counted only a few times. V usage is TRBV7-9 and J usage is TRBJ2-1; D might be TRBD2 (6 bases). The CDR3 extends over 13 amino acids. The V end was cut by 8 bases, the J end by 8 bases, with 16 bases between. Germline V gives CDR1 SEHNR, CDR2 FQNEAQ (reference sequence). The chain's CDR3 is CASGRVAGHEQFF. The DNA for the CDR3 is TGTGCCAGCGGGCGGGTGGCGGGGCATGAGCAGTTCTTC.

This chain connects TRBV7-2 to TRBJ2-1, with D possibly matching TRBD2 (5 bases). The CDR3 runs to 16 residues. In germline, CDR1 is SGHTA, CDR2 FQGNSA. V was pared by 5 bases and J by 1 base, with 15 bases between. CDR3 sequence reads: CASSPRAGESYNEQFF. The CDR3 DNA is TGTGCCAGCAGCCCGAGGGCAGGCGAATCCTACAATGAGCAGTTCTTC.

This clonotype has at least ten counts. Mismatch with germline at one junction end may stem from a read error. V and J are TRBV20-1 and TRBJ2-1, with 14 nucleotides matching TRBD2. Germline-derived CDR1 and CDR2 are DFQATT and SNEGSKA (reference sequence). The CDR3 has 11 residues. The CDR3 nucleotides are TGCAGTGCCGCCGGGACTAGCGGGAGAGTCTTC. As protein: CSAAGTSGRVF.

The chain recombines TRBV5-1 with TRBJ2-6; D ambiguous. CDR3 size: 15 residues. CDR1 is SGHRS, CDR2 YFSETQ, per germline. Trimming removed 0 bases at V and 2 bases at J, with 6 bases between. The CDR3 loop is CASSLVPAGANVLTF. CDR3 bases: TGCGCCAGCAGCTTGGTGCCAGCTGGGGCCAACGTCCTGACTTTC.

J is TRBJ2-6 and V is TRBV7-9; D call uncertain. CDR3 size: 15 residues. Germline loops: CDR1 SEHNR, CDR2 FQNEAQ (reference sequence). Trimming stripped 5 bases from V and 0 bases from J, with 8 bases between. The DNA for the CDR3 is TGTGCCAGCAGCGGACGGCTCTCTGGGGCCAACGTCCTGACTTTC. Translation gives CASSGRLSGANVLTF.

This clonotype was counted once. For the CDR3, the DNA is TGTGCCAGCAGCGCGGGGGGGGGACAACCGAACACTGAAGCTTTCTTT. Its translation: CASSAGGGQPNTEAFF. This rearrangement joins TRBV9 to TRBJ1-1; a possible D gene is TRBD1 (6 bases). Trimming took 3 bases from V and 1 from J, leaving 16 bases between them. This CDR3 region has 16 residues. Germline V lookup: CDR1 SGDLS, CDR2 YYNGEE.

This clonotype was found a few times. The rearrangement uses TRBV20-1 and TRBJ1-6; D may be TRBD1 (5 bases). The ends were cut back, 6 bases at V and 9 bases at J, with 18 bases in the middle. This CDR3 contains 14 residues. Germline V gene data show CDR1 as DFQATT and CDR2 as SNEGSKA (reference sequence). CDR3 DNA sequence: TGCAGTGCAACCGGGACCGTAATGGGTTCACCCCTCCACTTT. Its translation: CSATGTVMGSPLHF.

The genes are TRBV20-1 and TRBJ2-5; D remains unclear. Germline V lookup: CDR1 DFQATT, CDR2 SNEGSKA (reference sequence). The V gene lost 0 bases and the J gene lost 4 bases, with 12 bases spanning the gap. This CDR3 is built from 14 residues. The CDR3 reads CSARDWAQRETQYF. CDR3 DNA sequence: TGCAGTGCTAGAGATTGGGCCCAGCGAGAGACCCAGTACTTC.

The chain couples TRBV14 to TRBJ2-1; possibly TRBD1 or TRBD2 for D (6 bases each). CDR1 is SGHDN and CDR2 is FVKESK in the germline V gene. Trimming took off 4 bases at V and 8 bases at J, with 15 bases between the two ends. The CDR3 length is 14 residues. CDR3 sequence (DNA): TGTGCCAGCAGCCGGTGGGGGGCCTTGGATGAGCAGTTCTTC. Translated, it gives CASSRWGALDEQFF.

This clonotype was counted at least ten times. The V gene is TRBV12-3 or TRBV12-4, the J gene TRBJ2-1; D perhaps matches TRBD1 (5 bases). The CDR3 consists of 12 residues. With 4 bases removed from V and 7 bases from J, the gap between germline ends came to 8 bases. The CDR3 DNA reads TGTGCCAGCAGTTACAGGATTAATGAGCAGTTCTTC. Protein sequence: CASSYRINEQFF.

A few counts support this clonotype. The J gene is TRBJ2-5, the V gene TRBV7-2; TRBD2 is a possible D gene (5 bases). Trimming shortened V by 1 base and J by 7 bases, and 16 bases separated the two germline ends. The CDR3 contains 15 residues. Germline CDR1 is SGHTA and CDR2 is FQGNSA. The CDR3 here is CASSLELRGSGTQYF. The CDR3 nucleotides read TGTGCCAGCAGCTTAGAGCTCCGGGGTTCGGGGACCCAGTACTTC.

The rearrangement links TRBV4-1 to TRBJ2-7, with a possible D match to TRBD1 (6 bases). V was trimmed by 2 bases and J by 2 bases, leaving 10 bases between them. Germline lookup yields CDR1 MGHRA and CDR2 YSYEKL. The CDR3 runs to 14 residues. The CDR3: CASSQLTGAYEQYF. CDR3 bases: TGCGCCAGCAGCCAATTGACAGGTGCCTACGAGCAGTACTTC.

The rearrangement links TRBV5-5 to TRBJ2-1, with 13 positions matching TRBD2. V lost 0 bases and J lost 7; bases outside the gene matches: 1. The CDR3 consists of 15 residues. CDR1 and CDR2 from the germline V gene are SGHKS and YYEKEE (reference sequence). The chain's CDR3 is CASSLGTSGSNEQFF. The CDR3 DNA follows: TGTGCCAGCAGCTTGGGGACTAGCGGGAGTAATGAGCAGTTCTTC.